The rows below give T cell receptor beta chains drawn from one sample of a study of blood T cell repertoires in COVID-19. Only in-frame clones appear in the TCRdb table, and some are missing; sequencing was by immunoSEQ multiplex PCR. Of around 150,000 clones detected, 65% to 80% appear once; the ten largest clones hold around 16%. The sequencing sample was made of peripheral blood. The receptors come from a man aged 45 to 65 with acute or convalescent COVID-19. Each CDR3 is given with its conserved first and last residue.

TRBJ2-5,TRBV14,CASSQEGEGVQETQYF
TRBJ2-1,TRBV11-2,CASSLDGDRGVRFF
TRBJ2-1,TRBV25-1,CASSPGGTEQFF
TRBJ1-6,TRBV18,CASSPNRADSPLHF
TRBJ1-3,TRBV5-1,CASSLARTGVTSGNTIYF
TRBJ1-2,TRBV5-5,CASSLIVRGDYGYTF
TRBJ2-2,TRBV2,CASSEGRGRDTGELFF
TRBJ1-4,TRBV2,CASKKGASTNEKLFF
TRBJ1-5,TRBV3-1/TRBV3-2,CASSQAGTGNQPQHF
TRBJ1-6,TRBV19,CASSRNRQVTYNSPLHF
TRBJ2-2,TRBV9,CASSVATLAGTGELFF
TRBJ1-2,TRBV3-1/TRBV3-2,CASSENTGDYGYTF
TRBJ1-5,TRBV19,CASSISPVGQRSNQPQHF
TRBJ1-1,TRBV3-1/TRBV3-2,CASSYYGSSNTEAFF
TRBJ1-1,TRBV5-4,CASSLPGLNTEAFF
TRBJ1-5,TRBV19,CASSMDRWDQPQHF
TRBJ1-4,TRBV5-1,CASTEQGAGEKLFF
TRBJ1-2,TRBV27,CASSLSGMTGGIYGYTF
TRBJ2-1,TRBV7-2,CASSSRTSGGSQFF
TRBJ2-5,TRBV6-5,CASQRSGNPQYF
TRBJ2-3,TRBV30,CAWSQGSRHTDTQYF
TRBJ2-1,TRBV5-1,CASSLRGSYNEQFF
TRBJ2-7,TRBV6-5,CASSYEEDRGGEQYF
TRBJ1-5,TRBV30,CAWSEGSENQPQHF
TRBJ1-6,TRBV4-1,CASSQDKGRGRSSPLHF
TRBJ1-1,TRBV3-1/TRBV3-2,CASSQVGTVNTEAFF
TRBJ1-2,TRBV7-9,CATEIGGVSNGYTF